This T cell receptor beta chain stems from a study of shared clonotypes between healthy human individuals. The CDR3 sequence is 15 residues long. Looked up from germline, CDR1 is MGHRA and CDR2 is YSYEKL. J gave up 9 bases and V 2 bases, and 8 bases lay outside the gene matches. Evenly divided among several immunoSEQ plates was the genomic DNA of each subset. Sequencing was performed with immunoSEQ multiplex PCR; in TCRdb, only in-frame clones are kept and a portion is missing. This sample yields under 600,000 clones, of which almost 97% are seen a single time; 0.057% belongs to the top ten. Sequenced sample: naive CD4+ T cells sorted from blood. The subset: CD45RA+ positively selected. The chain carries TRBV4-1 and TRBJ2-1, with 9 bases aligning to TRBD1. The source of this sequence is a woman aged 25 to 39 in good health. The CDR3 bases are TGCGCCAGCAGCCAACCGGGACAGGGTTTTGGTGAGCAGTTCTTC. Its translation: CASSQPGQGFGEQFF.